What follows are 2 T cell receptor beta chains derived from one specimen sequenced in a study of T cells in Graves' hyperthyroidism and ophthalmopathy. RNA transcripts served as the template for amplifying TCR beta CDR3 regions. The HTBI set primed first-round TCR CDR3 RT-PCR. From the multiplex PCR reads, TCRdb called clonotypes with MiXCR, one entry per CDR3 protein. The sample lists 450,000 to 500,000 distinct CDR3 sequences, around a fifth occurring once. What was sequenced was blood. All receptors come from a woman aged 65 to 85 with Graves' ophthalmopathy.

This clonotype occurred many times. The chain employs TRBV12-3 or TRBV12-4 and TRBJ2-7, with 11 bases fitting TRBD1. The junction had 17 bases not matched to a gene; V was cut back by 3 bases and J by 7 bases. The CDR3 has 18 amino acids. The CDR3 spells CASSFRPSTGTGGLEQYF. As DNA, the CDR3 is TGTGCCAGCAGTTTCAGGCCTTCGACCGGGACAGGGGGTTTGGAGCAGTACTTC.

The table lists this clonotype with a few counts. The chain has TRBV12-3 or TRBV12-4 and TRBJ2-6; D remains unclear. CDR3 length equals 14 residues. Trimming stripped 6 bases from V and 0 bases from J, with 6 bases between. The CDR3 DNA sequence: TGTGCCAGCAGCCCTTACTCTGGGGCCAACGTCCTGACTTTC. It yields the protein CASSPYSGANVLTF.